This entry describes one T cell receptor (beta chain). Produced via immunoSEQ multiplex PCR; TCRdb's table is partial and in-frame only. The table lists approximately 170,000 clones, about 86% of them singletons. This sample is drawn from a study of blood T cell repertoires in COVID-19. Whole-study context: PBMCs, B-cell-depleted T cells, or T cells were the source of the cDNA or gDNA that made up the material.

The CDR3 is made up of 18 amino acids. In germline, CDR1 is MDHEN, CDR2 SYDVKM. Trimming left V 6 bases short and J 1 base short, with 24 bases between. J is TRBJ1-2 and V is TRBV28, with a possible D match to TRBD1 (6 bases). The TCR sequence derives from a woman aged 70-85 years who had recovered from COVID-19. The sample comprised peripheral blood. The CDR3 spells CASSNLSLGQGNNYGYTF. Written as DNA, the CDR3 is TGTGCCAGCAGCAACCTGTCCTTAGGGCAGGGGAATAACTATGGCTACACCTTC.